This TCR beta chain came from a study of vaccination and CD4 T cells after COVID-19. Sequenced with the Oncomine TCR Beta short-read assay was DNA taken from cultured CD4+ T cells. Via MiXCR, TCRdb re-called the PCR reads, giving one row per CDR3 protein. The sample has around 26,000 distinct CDR3 sequences, 67% seen once. Noted treatment: roughly nine-day PBMC culture with coronavirus spike peptide pools or control peptides (ViraFEST assay). Wells contained some 1.9 million PBMCs each, and these were cultured with roughly 11 IU/ml IL-2 and around 9.6 ug/ml peptide pools. Fresh medium (containing IL-2) replaced half the medium on days 3 and 7. This clonotype is a singleton in its sample. The antigen remains unidentified. Trimming pared 4 bases from V and 2 bases from J, leaving 15 bases between. CDR3 length: 15 amino acids. CDR1 and CDR2 (germline): SGHNT, YYREEE (reference sequence).

The gene calls are TRBV5-4 and TRBJ2-5; perhaps TRBD1 as D (8 bases). The sequence was obtained from a human donor who received a COVID-19 vaccine. The sequencing used CD4+ T cells from blood, cultured in vitro, collected after SARS-CoV-2 vaccination. The CDR3 DNA sequence: TGTGCCAGCAGCCCACAGGGGGGGATGCAAGAGACCCAGTACTTC. It yields the protein CASSPQGGMQETQYF.